Presented here are 15 T cell receptor beta chains from one specimen sequenced in a study of blood T cell repertoires in COVID-19. Measured with immunoSEQ multiplex PCR; TCRdb has only the in-frame clones, and not every one. The table has 90,000 to 120,000 clones, roughly 90% seen once; the top ten hold around 6%. The sample was peripheral blood. Source of these receptors: a human donor in a cohort sampled during active COVID-19.

V usage is TRBV11-2 and J usage is TRBJ1-1; 9 bases are a match to TRBD1. CDR3 length: 15 residues. Germline V gives CDR1 SGHAT, CDR2 FQNNGV. Trimming cost V 4 bases and J 2 bases; bases outside gene matches: 5. This chain's CDR3 is CASSSPGQGNTEAFF. CDR3 nucleotide sequence: TGTGCCAGCAGCTCGCCGGGACAGGGCAACACTGAAGCTTTCTTT.

The chain has TRBV28 and TRBJ1-1; maybe TRBD1 (5 bases). The germline gives CDR1 MDHEN, CDR2 SYDVKM. V lost 2 bases and J 3 bases, leaving 7 bases between the germline ends. The length of the CDR3 is 13 residues. CDR3 nucleotide sequence: TGTGCCAGCAGTTTAATAGGGGACACTGAAGCTTTCTTT. It yields the protein CASSLIGDTEAFF.

V and J are TRBV25-1 and TRBJ1-4; D may be TRBD1 (6 bases). Germline CDR1 and CDR2: MGHDK and SYGVNS. Trimming left V 5 bases short and J 8 bases short, with 15 bases between. CDR3 size: 14 residues. This CDR3 reads CASSPRQGLEKLFF. The DNA of the CDR3 is TGTGCCAGCAGTCCTCGGCAGGGGTTAGAAAAACTGTTTTTT.

The V gene is TRBV28, the J gene TRBJ1-1; 7 bases fit TRBD1. Per the germline V gene, CDR1 is MDHEN and CDR2 is SYDVKM. The V segment lost 3 bases and the J segment 3 bases; nucleotides outside the gene matches: 4. CDR3 length: 14 residues. The CDR3 sequence: CASSFFDRDTEAFF. The DNA of the CDR3 is TGTGCCAGCAGTTTCTTTGACAGGGACACTGAAGCTTTCTTT.

This clone was recorded once. This chain joins TRBV9 and TRBJ1-3, with TRBD1 identical over 9 bases. There are 16 residues in the CDR3. Germline V gene sequence: CDR1 SGDLS, CDR2 YYNGEE. The V and J ends lost 4 bases and 0 bases, in that order; junction bases with no gene match: 5. CDR3 residues: CASSIGQGSSGNTIYF. In nucleotides, the CDR3 is TGTGCCAGCAGCATCGGACAGGGGAGCTCTGGAAACACCATATATTTT.

V and J are TRBV15 and TRBJ1-1; D is perhaps TRBD1 (5 bases). V lost 2 bases to trimming and J lost 4 bases, with 5 bases between them. CDR1 and CDR2 from the germline V gene are LNHNV and YYDKDF (reference sequence). The CDR3 spans 12 residues. In DNA form, the CDR3 reads TGTGCCACCAGCAGAACAGGCACTGAAGCTTTCTTT. This codes for CATSRTGTEAFF.

The chain has TRBV12-3 or TRBV12-4 and TRBJ1-4; D is undetermined. Trimming took off 5 bases at V and 4 bases at J, with 8 bases between the two ends. The length of the CDR3 is 13 residues. The CDR3, as DNA: TGTGCCAGCAGTCCCTACCGTAATGAAAAACTGTTTTTT. Translated: CASSPYRNEKLFF.

Details on this clone: The same CDR3 can be traced to other DNA sequences in this sample. V is TRBV7-9 and J is TRBJ2-3; no clear D. Germline CDR1 and CDR2: SEHNR and FQNEAQ (reference sequence). This CDR3 has 12 residues. With 1 base removed from V and 4 bases from J, the gap between germline ends came to 3 bases. The CDR3, as DNA: TGTGCCAGCAGCTTAGACTCAGATACGCAGTATTTT. The encoded protein is CASSLDSDTQYF.

The chain recombines TRBV11-3 with TRBJ2-2; weak D call: TRBD2 (6 bases). CDR3 length equals 13 residues. CDR1 is SGHNT and CDR2 is YENEEA in the germline V gene. Trimming left V 3 bases short and J 7 bases short, with 9 bases between. The CDR3 region has the DNA TGTGCCAGCAGCTTCGGGGGTTACGGGGAGCTGTTTTTT. Translated, it gives CASSFGGYGELFF.

This clone was seen once. The V and J genes are TRBV28 and TRBJ2-7, with TRBD2 matching 13 bases. CDR1 MDHEN and CDR2 SYDVKM come from the germline V gene. J was trimmed by 3 bases and V by 4 bases; bases with no gene match: 9. CDR3 length: 17 residues. CDR3 in DNA: TGTGCCAGCAGTTCCCTTAGGACTAGCGGGAGTCTCTACGAGCAGTACGTC. Its protein product is CASSSLRTSGSLYEQYV.

The chain links TRBV5-4 to TRBJ2-5, with 8 nucleotides matching TRBD2. The CDR3 is 14 amino acids. Unmatched junction bases numbered 5, after V lost 4 bases and J lost 3 bases. Germline V gene sequence: CDR1 SGHNT, CDR2 YYREEE (reference sequence). DNA of the CDR3: TGTGCCAGCAGCCAACCCGGGAGGGAAGAGACCCAGTACTTC. It encodes CASSQPGREETQYF.

The J gene is TRBJ2-3, the V gene TRBV21-1; the DNA was not compared with TRBD1, the D call given in the table. TRBV21-1 constitutes a pseudogene. CDR3 length equals 18 residues. In nucleotides, the CDR3 is TGTGCCAGCAGCCCCCCCCAGGGGGCATGCTGCTTCACAGATACGCAGTATTTT. It encodes CASSPPQGACCFTDTQYF.

In this sample, this clone turned up once. The chain uses TRBV20-1 and TRBJ1-2; D unresolved. The CDR3 length is 11 residues. Germline V gene sequence: CDR1 DFQATT, CDR2 SNEGSKA (reference sequence). Trimming took 7 bases from V and 3 from J, leaving 9 bases between them. The CDR3 sequence: CSVPGYYGYTF. The CDR3 bases are TGCAGTGTTCCGGGGTACTATGGCTACACCTTC.

J is TRBJ2-3 and V is TRBV4-2; D unresolved. The germline CDR1 and CDR2 sequences are LGHNA and YNFKEQ. V was cut by 0 bases and J by 4 bases, with 14 bases left in between. The CDR3 is 16 residues long. The CDR3 nucleotides read TGTGCCAGCAGCCAAGAAGCTAGTCTCACCCCAGATACGCAGTATTTT. Protein product: CASSQEASLTPDTQYF.

This rearrangement joins TRBV2 to TRBJ2-4, with D possibly matching TRBD2 (6 bases). The V and J ends lost 3 bases and 8 bases respectively, with 14 bases between them. Looked up from germline, CDR1 is SNHLY and CDR2 is FYNNEI. CDR3 length: 14 amino acids. The CDR3 nucleotides are TGTGCCAGCAGTGAGAGGGGACCGGGGGACATTCAGTACTTC. Protein: CASSERGPGDIQYF.